This T cell receptor beta chain was captured by sequencing in a study of CD8 T cells in ankylosing spondylitis. V lost 7 bases to trimming and J lost 4 bases, with 6 bases between them. This CDR3 comprises 10 residues. Germline CDR1 DFQATT, CDR2 SNEGSKA (reference sequence). TCR beta libraries were made by quantitative 5'-RACE with molecular barcodes. TCRdb re-derived calls from the 5' RACE reads in MiXCR, one entry per CDR3 protein. Among 100,000 to 150,000 distinct CDR3 sequences listed, roughly 6.6% were seen once. This clonotype has at least ten counts. Its specificity is unknown. General study findings and limits: Disease-linked clones reportedly concentrated significantly in matched ankylosing spondylitis synovial fluid. Ankylosing spondylitis blood appeared to be characterized by a TCR beta motif of fewer than ten highly homologous variants.

V is TRBV20-1 and J is TRBJ2-3; perhaps TRBD1 as D (5 bases). The TCR originated in a male donor with ankylosing spondylitis or in good health (not recorded which). Material for sequencing was blood, either unsorted or a sorted T cell fraction (not recorded which). The CDR3 nucleotides are TGCAGTGTAGGGGCAGATACGCAGTATTTT. The encoded protein is CSVGADTQYF.